The text below deals with one T cell receptor beta chain. The germline V gene encodes CDR1 SEHNR and CDR2 FQNEAQ (reference sequence). The CDR3 runs to 15 residues. With 2 bases clipped from V and 4 bases from J, the junction kept 6 bases outside the gene matches. TCRdb's table, derived via immunoSEQ multiplex PCR, lists solely in-frame clones and lacks some. The sample holds around 120,000 clones; around 89% are singletons and the top ten take 3.8%. The data stem from a study of blood T cell repertoires in COVID-19. The chain uses TRBV7-9 and TRBJ1-1, with 8 bases aligning to TRBD1. The TCR originated in a woman aged 60-75 years with COVID-19, enrolled during active disease. Sequenced sample: peripheral blood. CDR3 residues: CASSLSKTGGTEAFF. The CDR3 region has the DNA TGTGCCAGCAGCTTATCCAAAACAGGGGGCACTGAAGCTTTCTTT. The entire variable domain, with the rest obtained from reference TRBV7-9 and TRBJ1-1, is as follows: DTGVSQNPRHKITKRGQNVTFRCDPISEHNRLYWYRQTLGQGPEFLTYFQNEAQLEKSRLLSDRFSAERPKGSFSTLEIQRTEQGDSAMYLCASSLSKTGGTEAFFGQGTRLTVV.